The clone carrying this T cell receptor (beta chain) was picked up a small number of times. Every isolated RNA sample was fully reverse transcribed, so sequencing captured expressed TCRB transcripts. Naive, central memory and regulatory T cell samples came to a mean of approximately 3.6 million reads. The protocol was immunoSEQ multiplex PCR, while the TCRdb copy is restricted to in-frame clones and leaves out a portion. The sample records 390,000 or so clones, more than 11% being singletons. This record belongs to a study of beta chain features in type 1 diabetes. The CDR3 is made up of 15 amino acids. J lost 8 bases, V lost 7 bases, and 13 bases had no gene match. Germline lookup yields CDR1 SNHLY and CDR2 FYNNEI.

The J gene is TRBJ2-1, the V gene TRBV2; 8 bases fit TRBD1. Input material: naive CD4+ T cells from blood. This TCR derives from a man aged 30 to 45 in good health. The CDR3 here is CASTEGSTGVHEQFF. The CDR3 DNA reads as TGTGCCAGCACCGAGGGCTCGACAGGGGTCCATGAGCAGTTCTTC. Using reference TRBV2 and TRBJ2-1 for the parts outside the CDR3, the full variable domain is EPEVTQTPSHQVTQMGQEVILRCVPISNHLYFYWYRQILGQKVEFLVSFYNNEISEKSEIFDDQFSVERPDGSNFTLKIRSTKLEDSAMYFCASTEGSTGVHEQFFGPGTRLTVL.